This section outlines one TCR beta chain sequence together with its context. Its antigen is unknown. Base quality data are lacking; no much larger clone is found one base away. The CDR3 has 17 amino acids, counting the end cysteine and phenylalanine. The only DNA kept is the CDR3, 51 bases in frame from the first base. CDR1 and CDR2 are drawn from the germline V gene: MGHRA, YSYEKL. The V and J ends are trimmed by 3 bases and 1 base, leaving 16 bases between them. This entry is derived from a study of T cell changes during pregnancy in multiple sclerosis (dated by TCRdb to about 2019). With regard to the full study: The study looked at changes in the T cell repertoire across pregnancy in women with multiple sclerosis.

Preparation of the library involved the immunoSEQ multiplex PCR assay. Not all clones reach the TCRdb copy of this immuneACCESS table, which keeps in-frame sequences only. Checked studies attribute under half of the gap to unresolved V genes and leave the rest unexplained. The sample table contains roughly 87,000 clones; only one count was recorded for over 85% of them. The biggest ten clones account for less than 1.5% of the sample. The receptor comes from a female donor in good health, enrolled as a control in a pregnancy study. The sequencing used peripheral blood, collected in the third trimester of pregnancy. The rearrangement joined TRBV4-1 to TRBJ2-4; confidence is insufficient to name the D gene. The CDR3 region reads CASSHGERFGAKNIQYF. The DNA reads TGCGCCAGCAGCCACGGCGAGAGGTTTGGGGCCAAAAACATTCAGTACTTC.